This T cell receptor beta chain emerged from a study of CD8 T cells in ankylosing spondylitis. Each CDR3 protein gets one entry after TCRdb re-called the 5' RACE reads with MiXCR. The data show about 88,000 distinct CDR3 sequences, approximately 30% seen once. The table lists this clonotype with a few counts. J lost 7 bases, V lost 5 bases, and 8 bases had no gene match. Germline V gene data show CDR1 as KGHSH and CDR2 as LQKENI. The CDR3 has 14 amino acids. This chain joins TRBV18 and TRBJ2-7; TRBD1 agrees at 10 bases. Source material: blood, either unsorted or a sorted T cell fraction (not recorded which). The receptor was derived from a male donor with ankylosing spondylitis or in good health (not recorded which). This chain's CDR3 is CASSSRDRGREQYF. For the CDR3, the DNA is TGTGCCAGCTCATCCCGGGACAGGGGCCGTGAGCAGTACTTC.